This TCR beta chain was captured by sequencing in a study of CD8+ T cells in alopecia areata (dated by TCRdb to the late 2010s). A note on the overall study: The treated patients, all with moderate-to-severe alopecia areata, were enrolled in an open-label pilot trial of oral tofacitinib given at 5 to 10 mg twice daily. Tofacitinib was given for 6 to 18 months, followed by 6 months of follow-up off drug to assess delayed response and recurrence. For the treated patients, the SALT score, which quantifies what percentage of scalp surface area is affected, served as the measure of disease severity. To study T cell clonal expansion in alopecia areata, the researchers applied high-throughput TCRbeta sequencing to both the C3H/HeJ mouse model and human patients. Scalp tissue and sorted CD4+ and CD8+ peripheral blood T cells from patchy and totalis/universalis alopecia areata patients and from healthy controls were covered by human TCRbeta sequencing. Biopsies were taken from tofacitinib-treated patients at baseline and again at 4 and 24 weeks into treatment, and several of those patients also had a later scalp biopsy. Scalp clonality was compared across normal scalp (n=4), patchy alopecia areata scalp (n=8), and alopecia totalis/universalis scalp (n=8). RNA came from the PAXgene miRNA kit for fixed scalp, the miRNeasy kit for PBMCs, and the RNeasy kit for mouse skin. immunoSEQ multiplex PCR using 35 Vbeta forward primers and 13 Jbeta reverse primers was used to amplify TCRbeta CDR3 regions.

Summary of the overall study and its limitations: With tofacitinib, both scalp clonality and the number of expanded CD8+ clones among the top 100 scalp clones went down significantly. Because the treated cohort was small and included a single nonresponder, larger studies are needed to assess links between baseline CD8+ expansion and response. Unlike mouse skin, where gammadelta T cells dominate, normal human skin contains resident alphabeta T cells that get sequenced too, which complicates analysis of the scalp TCR repertoire. Compared with normal scalp, lesional scalp had higher clonality and more expanded CD8+ clones, particularly in alopecia totalis/universalis, a pattern that suggests antigenic drive. Many expanded lesional clones were found to persist in scalp and blood during tofacitinib treatment, and relapse after treatment cessation may be partly explained by this persistence. Compared with mice, TCR sequences shared between patients were less clear, possibly partly because of HLA diversity across the patient population.

The germline V gene gives CDR1 as KGHSH and CDR2 as LQKENI. Reading from cysteine to phenylalanine, the CDR3 counts 12 amino acids. Of all the DNA, just the CDR3 is kept, 36 bases in frame from base 1. Cut back by 3 bases and 2 bases, the V and J ends lie 4 bases apart. What this sample's treatment or condition label stands for: oral pan-JAK inhibitor, 5-10 mg twice daily. Lesional scalp punch biopsies and peripheral blood were obtained from alopecia areata patients. PBMCs were isolated by density centrifugation and stained for CD3, CD4 and CD8, after which CD4+ and CD8+ T cells were sorted on a FACSAria. Libraries were prepared through the immunoSEQ multiplex PCR assay. To provide template for TCR sequencing, every sample had RNA extracted and reverse transcribed into cDNA. First-strand cDNA was synthesized using SuperScript III with a 2:1 mix of oligo-dT and random hexamers. A synthetic immune receptor repertoire was used to measure amplification bias, and any remaining bias was corrected computationally. In the source study's methods: After raw reads were preprocessed to remove errors, the CDR3 was defined following IMGT conventions as running from the conserved cysteine to phenylalanine. Clonality was calculated as 1 minus Shannon entropy normalized by log2 of the number of productive unique TCRs. Scalp TCRbeta sequences were cross-referenced with sorted blood CD4 and CD8 repertoires so that the CD4 or CD8 identity of scalp clones could be inferred. The table was pulled from immuneACCESS by TCRdb, which kept in-frame rearrangements only. Such tables lose some clones; where checked, under half of the loss comes from unresolved V genes, and the rest has no known cause. That table supplies the V and J calls and clone size; D and trimming were determined from the DNA. Recorded for this sample are roughly 210,000 clones; 40% to 45% of them occurred a single time. The top ten clones comprise approximately 2.4% of the sample.

As regards this clone: Its antigen is unknown. The sample holds no much larger clone one base away, and base qualities are not on file.

In this chain, TRBV18 is recombined with TRBJ1-1; a confident D gene designation cannot be given. Here the sequenced sample was CD4+ T cells sorted from blood, taken at approximately week 36, from a patient treated with tofacitinib. The TCR was taken from a human donor with alopecia areata. CDR3 reads: CASSPGNTEAFF. The sequenced DNA is TGTGCCAGCTCACCGGGAAACACTGAAGCTTTCTTT.